A single sample is the source of the 10 T cell receptor beta chains below, sequenced in a study of CD8+ T cells in alopecia areata listed by TCRdb under 2018. Library creation used the immunoSEQ multiplex PCR assay. For TCR sequencing, RNA was extracted from every sample and reverse transcribed into cDNA to serve as template. In TCRdb, the immuneACCESS table is reduced to in-frame sequences with V and J assigned. These tables do not hold every clone; where another copy was compared, an unresolved V gene accounts for under half, and the others remain unexplained. The sample records some 99,000 clones, around two fifths of which are singletons. The top ten constitute almost 0.8% of the sample. Input material: CD4+ T cells sorted from blood. The receptors were sampled from a human donor with alopecia areata.

This clone was observed a few times. The chain couples TRBV4-2 to TRBJ2-5; no reliable D call. Germline CDR1 and CDR2: LGHNA and YNFKEQ. The CDR3 contains 15 residues. Trimming cost V 1 base and J 0 bases, with 9 bases left between them. Written as DNA, the CDR3 is TGTGCCAGCAGCCAAGGTAGACTCGACCAAGAGACCCAGTACTTC. Protein product: CASSQGRLDQETQYF.

The rearrangement uses TRBV30 and TRBJ2-2; possible D gene TRBD2, 5 bases. Germline loops: CDR1 GTSNPN, CDR2 SVGIG (reference sequence). V lost 2 bases, J lost 7 bases, and 11 bases lay in between. The length of the CDR3 is 13 residues. The CDR3 is CAWSYSGDGELFF. The CDR3 DNA reads as TGTGCCTGGAGTTACAGCGGCGACGGGGAGCTGTTTTTT.

V gene TRBV29-1 combines with J gene TRBJ2-6; 12 bases are a match to TRBD1. CDR1 and CDR2 (germline): SQVTM, ANQGSEA. The V segment lost 4 bases and the J segment 3 bases; nucleotides outside the gene matches: 7. The CDR3 sequence is 17 residues long. The CDR3 sequence is CSVAGTGGSFGANVLTF. Written as DNA, the CDR3 is TGCAGCGTTGCCGGGACAGGGGGCTCATTTGGGGCCAACGTCCTGACTTTC.

The CDR3 nucleotides read TGTGCCAGCGGAAACACACAGGTATCCTACGAGCAGTACTTC. The encoded protein is CASGNTQVSYEQYF. The chain has TRBV2 and TRBJ2-7; tentative D call: TRBD1 (5 bases). Trimming took off 8 bases at V and 1 base at J, with 15 bases between the two ends. Germline values: CDR1 SNHLY, CDR2 FYNNEI. The CDR3 contains 14 residues.

The chain carries TRBV29-1 and TRBJ2-6, with TRBD1 matching 7 bases. With 1 base clipped from V and 0 bases from J, the junction kept 6 bases outside the gene matches. CDR3 length: 17 amino acids. The germline V gene has CDR1 SQVTM and CDR2 ANQGSEA. In DNA, the CDR3 is TGCAGCGTTGAAGGGGAGACAGGGCCCTCTGGGGCCAACGTCCTGACTTTC. Amino acid sequence: CSVEGETGPSGANVLTF.

The rearrangement links TRBV29-1 to TRBJ2-2; 9 nucleotides align to TRBD1. The CDR3 extends over 13 amino acids. Trimming removed 7 bases from V and 5 bases from J; junction bases left unmatched: 5. Germline values: CDR1 SQVTM, CDR2 ANQGSEA. The CDR3 spells CSAGQGRTGELFF. CDR3 bases: TGCAGCGCGGGACAGGGTAGAACCGGGGAGCTGTTTTTT.

Only one count was recorded for this clone. This rearrangement joins TRBV29-1 to TRBJ2-1; 12 nucleotides line up with TRBD2. V trimming: 6 bases; J trimming: 4 bases; junction bases outside the gene matches: 4. The CDR3 is 14 amino acids. The germline CDR1 and CDR2 sequences are SQVTM and ANQGSEA. The CDR3 DNA reads as TGCAGCGTCGGACTAGCGGGACAGTACAATGAGCAGTTCTTC. Translated, it gives CSVGLAGQYNEQFF.

The rearrangement joins TRBV9 to TRBJ2-1, with D tentatively TRBD1 (5 bases). The CDR3 runs 13 residues. Trimming took 3 bases from V and 5 from J, leaving 9 bases between them. Germline V CDR1 and CDR2: SGDLS, YYNGEE. CDR3 protein: CASSALQDNEQFF. The DNA for the CDR3 is TGTGCCAGCAGCGCCTTACAGGACAATGAGCAGTTCTTC.

This rearrangement joins TRBV29-1 to TRBJ2-1; tentatively, D is TRBD1 (5 bases). The CDR3 is made up of 13 amino acids. V was pared by 6 bases and J by 4 bases, with 13 bases between. CDR1 is SQVTM, CDR2 ANQGSEA, per germline. CDR3 region: CSVQPDSYNEQFF. The CDR3 nucleotides read TGCAGCGTGCAACCAGACAGTTACAATGAGCAGTTCTTC.

This sequence joins TRBV29-1 and TRBJ2-1, with 10 nucleotides matching TRBD1. Trimming took 6 bases from V and 5 from J; bases not matched to a gene: 7. Germline lookup yields CDR1 SQVTM and CDR2 ANQGSEA. The CDR3 has 14 residues. DNA for the CDR3: TGCAGCGTGGGGGACAGGGGAGATCACAATGAGCAGTTCTTC. Translating it yields CSVGDRGDHNEQFF.